The rows below give T cell receptor beta chains drawn from one sample of a study of Ad26.COV2.S vaccination and SARS-CoV-2 variants. Libraries were prepared by immunoSEQ multiplex PCR; TCRdb keeps only in-frame clonotypes and omits some of them. The sample lists more than 300,000 clones; less than 90% were seen once. Here the sequenced sample was peripheral blood, taken in a trial of Ad26.COV2.S vaccine versus placebo. The receptors derive from a person between 18 and 59 years old who received the Ad26.COV2.S COVID-19 vaccine or a placebo. The conserved cysteine and the conserved F or W are not part of the CDR3 here.

v_call | cdr3_aa
TRBV28 | ASSSTGTGDGGYT
TRBV10-3 | AISGGPGQGSNEKLF
TRBV5-6 | ASSLRGGMGGYT
TRBV5-1 | ASSPRQGGVLYNEQF
TRBV6-4 | ASSPIANTGELF
TRBV27 | ASSTRDRIYEQY
TRBV6-5 | ASSYSTSGGTDTQY
TRBV6-2/TRBV6-3 | ASSYSELAGLNEQF
TRBV7-9 | ASSSAGKNQPQH
TRBV5-1 | ASYSGVGQETQY
TRBV9 | ASSPQSDGYYGYT
TRBV6-5 | ASSLDRVFYEQY
TRBV5-1 | ASSTIGGTSGSGEQY
TRBV7-9 | ASSSNWGRLTDTQY
TRBV7-9 | ASSHPGLAYGYT
TRBV19 | ASLREGQQF
TRBV7-2 | ASSSTGRSGGNTEAF
TRBV2 | ASSTRQGNEQF
TRBV18 | ASSPLPDGNEKLF
TRBV10-2 | ASSEPGLADPYEQY
TRBV28 | ASSYGGYEQF
TRBV3-1/TRBV3-2 | ASSPPGLGSEKLF